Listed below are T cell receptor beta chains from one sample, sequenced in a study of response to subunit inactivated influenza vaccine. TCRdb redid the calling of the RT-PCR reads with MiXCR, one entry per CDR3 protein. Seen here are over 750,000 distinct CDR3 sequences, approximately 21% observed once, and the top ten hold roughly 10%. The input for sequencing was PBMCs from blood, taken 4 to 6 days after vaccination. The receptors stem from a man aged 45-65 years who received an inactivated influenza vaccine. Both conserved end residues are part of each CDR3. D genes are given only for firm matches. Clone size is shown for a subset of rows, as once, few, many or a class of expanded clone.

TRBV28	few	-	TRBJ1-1	TGTGCCAGCAGTGGGCCAGAGAACACTGAAGCTTTCTTT	CASSGPENTEAFF
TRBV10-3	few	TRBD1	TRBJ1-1	TGTGCCATCAGCGAGACAGGGGGTCCGAACACTGAAGCTTTCTTT	CAISETGGPNTEAFF
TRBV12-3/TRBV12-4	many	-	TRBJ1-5	TGTGCCAGCAGTCCACCAGGATCGCCCCAGCATTTT	CASSPPGSPQHF
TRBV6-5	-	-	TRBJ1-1	TGTGCCAGCAGTTACTCACTAGGCCAACCTGAAGCTTTCTTT	CASSYSLGQPEAFF
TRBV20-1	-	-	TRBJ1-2	TGCAGTGCTAGTGTACAGGGAATAAGCTATGGCTACACCTTC	CSASVQGISYGYTF
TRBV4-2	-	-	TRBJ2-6	TGTGCCAGCAGCCAAGTCGGGGACTCTGGGGCCAACGTCCTGACTTTC	CASSQVGDSGANVLTF
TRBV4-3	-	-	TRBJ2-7	TGCGCCAGCAGCCAAGTAACCGGAGTTTCCTACGAGCAGTACTTC	CASSQVTGVSYEQYF
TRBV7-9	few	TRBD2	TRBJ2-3	TGTGCCAGCAGCTCGACTAGCGGGAGAAATACGCAGTATTTT	CASSSTSGRNTQYF
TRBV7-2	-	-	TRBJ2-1	TGTGCCAGCAGCACAACAGGGGGGGGGATCTATGAGCAGTTCTTC	CASSTTGGGIYEQFF
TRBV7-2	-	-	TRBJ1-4	TGTGCCAGCAGCCCGCGGGGGAATGAAAAACTGTTTTTT	CASSPRGNEKLFF
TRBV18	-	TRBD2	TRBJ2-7	TGTGCCAGCTCATCAATAGCGGGAGGCTACGAGCAGTACTTC	CASSSIAGGYEQYF
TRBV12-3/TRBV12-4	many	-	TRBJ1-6	TGTGCCAGCAGTTTAGGAACAGGGCAGGGGTACTCACCCCTCCACTTT	CASSLGTGQGYSPLHF
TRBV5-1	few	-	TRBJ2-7	TGCGCCAGCAGCTTGGCACCTCAGGATGCCTACGAGCAGTACTTC	CASSLAPQDAYEQYF
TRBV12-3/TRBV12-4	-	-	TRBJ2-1	TGTGCCAGCAGTTTAGCGGTAGAAGGCAATGAGCAGTTCTTC	CASSLAVEGNEQFF
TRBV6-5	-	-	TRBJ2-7	TGTGCCAGCCAACAATCTAGCGAGCAGTACTTC	CASQQSSEQYF
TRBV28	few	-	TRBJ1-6	TGTGCCAGCAGCCGGGACCTGGGAAGCTCCTATAATTCACCCCTCCACTTT	CASSRDLGSSYNSPLHF
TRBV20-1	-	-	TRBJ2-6	TGCAGTGCTTCCAACCTCCAGGGGTCTGGGGCCAACGTCCTGACTTTC	CSASNLQGSGANVLTF
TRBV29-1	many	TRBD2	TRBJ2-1	TGCAGCGTTGGAGGGGGCGGGGGGGCGTCCTACAATGAGCAGTTCTTC	CSVGGGGGASYNEQFF